Below, 27 T cell receptor beta chains from the same sample are listed, as sequenced in a study of T cell repertoires in aging, cancer and after chemotherapy. Peripheral blood genomic DNA, not sorted cells or RNA, was the template. Rearranged V-D-J TRB sequences were amplified with a mixed TRB-A/B primer pool. TCRdb re-derived calls from the multiplex PCR reads in MiXCR, one entry per CDR3 protein. The sample shows about 10,000 distinct CDR3 sequences, less than 25% of them seen only once. What was sequenced was blood. The receptors here all came from a human donor with a blood cancer. The donor label of this sample is uncertain.

This clonotype was observed a handful of times. CDR3 sequence: CASSLTGGSYNEQFF. The DNA of the CDR3 is TGTGCCAGCAGCTTAACCGGGGGCTCCTACAATGAGCAGTTCTTC. V is TRBV7-2 and J is TRBJ2-1; weak D call: TRBD2 (6 bases). V lost 2 bases and J lost 0, with 8 bases in between. The germline CDR1 and CDR2 sequences are SGHTA and FQGNSA. CDR3 size: 15 residues. Combining the CDR3 with reference TRBV7-2 and TRBJ2-1 gives the whole variable domain GAGVSQSPSNKVTEKGKDVELRCDPISGHTALYWYRQSLGQGLEFLIYFQGNSAPDKSGLPSDRFSAERTGGSVSTLTIQRTQQEDSAVYLCASSLTGGSYNEQFFGPGTRLTVL.

The chain links TRBV5-4 to TRBJ1-2; the match to TRBD1 covers 8 bases. V lost 4 bases to trimming and J lost 2 bases; unmatched junction nucleotides: 10. This CDR3 spans 16 amino acids. The V gene's germline CDR1 is SGHNT and CDR2 YYREEE (reference sequence). In DNA, the CDR3 is TGTGCCAGCAGCACCACAGGGGGTGGTCTCAACTATGGCTACACCTTC. The encoded protein is CASSTTGGGLNYGYTF.

This clonotype is deemed medium-sized. V is TRBV19 and J is TRBJ1-1; 7 nucleotides line up with TRBD1. The CDR3 is made up of 17 amino acids. Trimming at V came to 3 bases and at J to 4 bases, leaving 14 bases not matched to a gene. Germline V gene data show CDR1 as LNHDA and CDR2 as SQIVND (reference sequence). In DNA, the CDR3 is TGTGCCAGTAGTATCCCTTCGGCAGGGGGGCGCGTCACTGAAGCTTTCTTT. It specifies CASSIPSAGGRVTEAFF.

This chain links TRBV2 with TRBJ2-3; maybe TRBD1 (6 bases). The CDR3 has 13 residues. V dropped 1 base and J dropped 9 bases, with 11 bases sitting between them. Germline assignment: CDR1 SNHLY and CDR2 FYNNEI. The chain's CDR3 is CASSEDRDGTQYF. The CDR3 bases are TGTGCCAGCAGTGAAGACAGGGATGGGACGCAGTATTTT.

This clonotype qualifies as medium-sized (0.01 to 0.1%). This CDR3 reads CASSIDSSYNEQFF. The CDR3 coding sequence is TGTGCCAGTAGTATTGACAGCTCCTACAATGAGCAGTTCTTC. The V and J genes are TRBV19 and TRBJ2-1, with a weak D call TRBD1 (5 bases). V gave up 3 bases and J gave up 0 bases, with 6 bases separating them. The CDR3 spans 14 residues. CDR1 is LNHDA, CDR2 SQIVND, per germline (reference sequence).

The CDR3 spells CASSPTGTGSFFNQPQHF. The CDR3 DNA sequence: TGTGCCAGCAGTCCAACCGGGACAGGGTCATTTTTCAATCAGCCCCAGCATTTT. This sequence joins TRBV6-6 and TRBJ1-5, with 9 bases identical to TRBD1. Germline lookup yields CDR1 MNHNY and CDR2 SVGAGI (reference sequence). This CDR3 contains 18 residues. Losses at the gene ends were 5 bases for V and 3 bases for J; bases not matched to a gene: 14.

This clonotype was seen a handful of times. The chain uses TRBV5-1 and TRBJ2-2; 7 nucleotides align to TRBD1. Germline V gene sequence: CDR1 SGHRS, CDR2 YFSETQ. The V and J ends lost 1 base and 7 bases, in that order; junction bases with no gene match: 10. The CDR3 loop spans 16 amino acids. The CDR3 region has the DNA TGCGCCAGCAGCTTGCCGCGACAGGGCCAAGGCGGGGAGCTGTTTTTT. Translation gives CASSLPRQGQGGELFF.

The sample holds a few counts of this clonotype. J is TRBJ1-3 and V is TRBV11-1; D might be TRBD1 (6 bases). The V end lost 4 bases, the J end lost 0 bases, and 13 bases lay between the germline ends. CDR1 and CDR2 (germline): SGHAT, FQDESV (reference sequence). This CDR3 is built from 16 residues. CDR3 in amino acids: CASSSDSQNSGNTIYF. The CDR3 DNA reads TGTGCCAGCAGCTCGGACAGCCAGAACTCTGGAAACACCATATATTTT.

This clonotype was picked up a small number of times. This chain joins TRBV5-4 and TRBJ1-2; 8 nucleotides match TRBD1. Germline V gene lookup returns CDR1 SGHNT and CDR2 YYREEE (reference sequence). The junction had 6 bases not matched to a gene; V was cut back by 0 bases and J by 8 bases. This CDR3 has 14 amino acids. The CDR3 nucleotides read TGTGCCAGCAGCTTGGGCGGACAGGGAGACGGCTACACCTTC. As protein: CASSLGGQGDGYTF.

This clonotype was observed many times. The V and J genes are TRBV10-3 and TRBJ1-2; 7 nucleotides line up with TRBD1. The V gene's germline CDR1 is ENHRY and CDR2 SYGVKD. The J segment lost 6 bases and the V segment lost 6 bases, leaving 7 bases of the junction unmatched. There are 13 residues in the CDR3. This CDR3 reads CAISPAGGDGYTF. In DNA form, the CDR3 reads TGTGCCATCAGCCCCGCAGGGGGGGATGGCTACACCTTC.

This clonotype was counted between two and nine times. The chain carries TRBV15 and TRBJ1-5, with D perhaps matching TRBD1 (5 bases). Trimming took off 6 bases at V and 7 bases at J, with 13 bases between the two ends. CDR1 is LNHNV, CDR2 YYDKDF, per germline (reference sequence). This CDR3 contains 13 residues. CDR3: CATSPSGRQPQHF. CDR3 sequence (DNA): TGTGCCACCAGTCCGTCAGGGAGGCAGCCCCAGCATTTT.

This chain links TRBV18 with TRBJ1-6, with 9 bases matching TRBD1. Germline V gene sequence: CDR1 KGHSH, CDR2 LQKENI. CDR3 size: 18 residues. V shed 1 base and J 14 bases; nucleotides not matched to a gene: 18. DNA for the CDR3: TGTGCCAGCTCACCACTACCTCCGGGACAGGGAGGGCCTGGGGCCCTCCACTTT. Encoded protein: CASSPLPPGQGGPGALHF.

The chain couples TRBV5-6 to TRBJ1-1; D is unresolved. V shed 1 base and J shed 6 bases, with 10 bases lying between them. The V gene's germline CDR1 is SGHDT and CDR2 YYEEEE. The CDR3 is made up of 13 amino acids. CDR3 in amino acids: CASSLYESAEAFF. CDR3 sequence (DNA): TGTGCCAGCAGCTTGTACGAGTCGGCTGAAGCTTTCTTT.

This chain uses TRBV28 with TRBJ2-7; 7 bases map to TRBD2. The CDR3 is 14 amino acids. V lost 2 bases and J lost 6; bases outside the gene matches: 7. Looked up from germline, CDR1 is MDHEN and CDR2 is SYDVKM. Written as DNA, the CDR3 is TGTGCCAGCAGTTTACGGCGGGAGAAAGTCGAGCAGTACTTC. It translates to CASSLRREKVEQYF.

In this sample, this clonotype is medium-sized. V is TRBV7-6 and J is TRBJ2-2; D unclear. Germline CDR1 SGHVS, CDR2 FNYEAQ. V was shortened by 1 base and J by 4 bases, with 16 bases between the two germline ends. The CDR3 is 17 residues long. CDR3 in DNA: TGTGCCAGCAGCTTAGGGCTCCGGAGTTCGGGCACCGGGGAGCTGTTTTTT. Encoded protein: CASSLGLRSSGTGELFF.

This clonotype is labeled medium-sized. The chain recombines TRBV29-1 with TRBJ1-5; a possible D gene is TRBD1 (6 bases). This CDR3 spans 12 amino acids. Germline V lookup: CDR1 SQVTM, CDR2 ANQGSEA. The V and J ends lost 6 bases and 5 bases respectively, with 11 bases between them. Here the CDR3 DNA reads TGCAGCGTCCAAGAGGGGGATCAGCCCCAGCATTTT. This gives the protein CSVQEGDQPQHF.

This clonotype was counted many times. The chain couples TRBV12-3 or TRBV12-4 to TRBJ1-6; 7 nucleotides agree with TRBD1. The junction had 4 bases not matched to a gene; V was cut back by 8 bases and J by 0 bases. CDR3 length: 15 amino acids. The CDR3 DNA is TGTGCCAGCGGGCGGGACAGCTCCTATAATTCACCCCTCCACTTT. Protein product: CASGRDSSYNSPLHF.

The rearrangement joins TRBV7-9 to TRBJ2-1; 7 bases line up with TRBD2. Germline CDR1 reads SEHNR; CDR2 reads FQNEAQ (reference sequence). Trimming removed 0 bases from V and 6 bases from J; junction bases left unmatched: 2. This CDR3 comprises 14 residues. The chain's CDR3 is CASSLAGGLNEQFF. The CDR3 DNA reads TGTGCCAGCAGCTTAGCGGGAGGGCTCAATGAGCAGTTCTTC.

V and J are TRBV5-4 and TRBJ1-2; 7 nucleotides match TRBD1. CDR1 and CDR2 (germline): SGHNT, YYREEE (reference sequence). The CDR3 contains 13 residues. The junction had 8 bases not matched to a gene; V was cut back by 4 bases and J by 8 bases. CDR3 nucleotide sequence: TGTGCCAGCAGCCGTGACAGGGAGGGCGGCTACACCTTC. Its protein product is CASSRDREGGYTF.

Ten or more counts support this clonotype. The CDR3 bases are TGTGCCAGCAGCTTGATCGAGGTCGGTGGCTACACCTTC. It codes for CASSLIEVGGYTF. The chain has TRBV5-5 and TRBJ1-2; D gene ambiguous. This CDR3 is 13 amino acids long. Germline V gene data show CDR1 as SGHKS and CDR2 as YYEKEE (reference sequence). Between the trimmed V and J ends, which lost 1 base and 7 bases, there was a span of 11 bases.

This clonotype was observed a few times. The J gene is TRBJ1-1, the V gene TRBV6-5, with TRBD1 matching over 7 bases. The V gene end was trimmed by 6 bases and the J gene end by 2 bases; junction bases not matched to a gene: 12. The CDR3 is made up of 16 amino acids. Looked up from germline, CDR1 is MNHEY and CDR2 is SVGAGI. CDR3 loop: CASRELSGTVNTEAFF. For the CDR3, the DNA is TGTGCCAGCAGAGAATTATCCGGGACAGTAAACACTGAAGCTTTCTTT.

In its sample, this clonotype was seen once. Possible read error: a much larger clone is one base away. The chain recombines TRBV12-3 or TRBV12-4 with TRBJ1-3; TRBD1 is a possible D gene (5 bases). The CDR3 spans 15 residues. CDR3 bases: TGTACCAGCAGGGCGGCGAGTATCTCTGGAAACACCATATATTTT. Translation gives CTSRAASISGNTIYF.

This clonotype was found a few times. This chain uses TRBV15 with TRBJ2-1; 11 bases align to TRBD1. This CDR3 region has 18 residues. The V gene's germline CDR1 is LNHNV and CDR2 YYDKDF (reference sequence). The V and J ends lost 0 bases and 3 bases, in that order; junction bases with no gene match: 7. CDR3 in amino acids: CATSRDRVGTGGYNEQFF. The DNA of the CDR3 is TGTGCCACCAGCAGAGATAGGGTCGGGACAGGGGGCTACAATGAGCAGTTCTTC.

In its sample, this clonotype is medium-sized (0.01 to 0.1%). This rearrangement joins TRBV18 to TRBJ2-2; 8 bases line up with TRBD1. The CDR3 has 14 residues. Trimming removed 3 bases from V and 7 bases from J; junction bases left unmatched: 4. CDR1 is KGHSH and CDR2 is LQKENI in the germline V gene. The chain's CDR3 is CASSPGQVIGELFF. In DNA, the CDR3 is TGTGCCAGCTCACCGGGACAGGTGATCGGGGAGCTGTTTTTT.

This clonotype was counted only a few times. V gene TRBV10-2 combines with J gene TRBJ1-3; a weak D match, TRBD1 (5 bases). The CDR3 consists of 15 residues. In germline, CDR1 is WSHSY, CDR2 SAAADI. V gave up 4 bases and J gave up 2 bases, with 12 bases separating them. The CDR3 reads CASSGQRTPGNTIYF. Here the CDR3 DNA reads TGCGCCAGCAGTGGACAGAGGACTCCTGGAAACACCATATATTTT.

In this sample, this clonotype is medium-sized. This chain uses TRBV30 with TRBJ2-5; TRBD2 is a possible D gene (5 bases). Between the trimmed V and J ends, which lost 5 bases and 3 bases, there was a span of 7 bases. The CDR3 extends over 11 amino acids. The germline V gene encodes CDR1 GTSNPN and CDR2 SVGIG (reference sequence). For the CDR3, the DNA is TGTGCCTGGGTGCGGGAAGAGACCCAGTACTTC. The encoded protein is CAWVREETQYF.

There are a few counts of this clonotype. This sequence joins TRBV11-2 and TRBJ2-7; tentative D call: TRBD1 (5 bases). The CDR3 covers 14 residues. Germline CDR1 SGHAT, CDR2 FQNNGV. With 1 base removed from V and 3 bases from J, the gap between germline ends came to 10 bases. CDR3 DNA sequence: TGTGCCAGCAGCTTAGTTGGGGCGAACTACGAGCAGTACTTC. This codes for CASSLVGANYEQYF.